These T cell receptor beta chains were read from a single sample in a study of cytomegalovirus exposure and HLA in healthy donors. Here immunoSEQ multiplex PCR was the method, and the copy in TCRdb shows in-frame clones only, minus some. The data contain about 200,000 clones, over 75% of them seen just once; the ten biggest clones take up about 2.7%. Sample: PBMCs. The receptors stem from a woman in her twenties or thirties in good health and CMV-seronegative. Each CDR3 is given with its conserved first and last residue. A D gene is named only where the DNA matches it firmly. Not all rows give a size; the values are once, few, many and, for expanded clones, a class.

v_gene	abundance	d_gene	j_gene	CDR3aa	CDR3nt
TRBV2	-	-	TRBJ2-7	CASRYRESYEQYF	TGTGCCAGCAGGTACAGGGAGTCCTACGAGCAGTACTTC
TRBV21-1	-	-	TRBJ2-7	CASSKVGGAGETDYEQYF	TGTGCCAGCAGCAAAGTGGGGGGGGCGGGGGAGACCGACTACGAGCAGTACTTC
TRBV19	-	-	TRBJ1-2	CASSPKGGAATGGYTF	TGTGCCAGTAGTCCCAAGGGGGGGGCTGCGACGGGTGGCTACACCTTC
TRBV10-2	-	-	TRBJ2-7	CASESGVTGQYF	TGCGCCAGCGAATCAGGGGTTACAGGGCAGTACTTC
TRBV15	-	-	TRBJ1-2	CATINRCYGYTF	TGTGCCACCATAAATCGGTGTTACGGCTACACCTTC
TRBV10-3	-	-	TRBJ2-5	CAIRAQETQYF	TGTGCCATCAGGGCCCAAGAGACCCAGTACTTC
TRBV5-4	few	-	TRBJ1-1	CASSSDLSGTEAFF	TGTGCCAGCAGCTCCGATCTGTCGGGCACTGAAGCTTTCTTT
TRBV5-1	-	-	TRBJ2-3	CASSLSQKADTQYF	TGCGCCAGCAGCTTGTCACAGAAGGCAGATACGCAGTATTTT
TRBV29-1	-	TRBD2	TRBJ2-2	CSVTGLAGSTGELFF	TGCAGCGTAACCGGACTAGCGGGAAGCACCGGGGAGCTGTTTTTT
TRBV9	-	TRBD1	TRBJ2-6	CASSEPLQGNAGANVLTF	TGTGCCAGCAGCGAACCCCTACAGGGGAATGCTGGGGCCAACGTCCTGACTTTC
TRBV7-2	-	-	TRBJ2-3	CASSSTGTDTQYF	TGTGCCAGCAGCTCGACTGGCACAGATACGCAGTATTTT
TRBV7-9	-	-	TRBJ1-4	CSSSFIGEGEKLFF	TGTTCCAGCAGCTTCATAGGGGAGGGCGAAAAACTGTTTTTT
TRBV11-3	-	TRBD2	TRBJ2-1	CASSRQTSGGANEQFF	TGTGCCAGCAGCCGTCAGACTAGCGGGGGGGCGAATGAGCAGTTCTTC
TRBV19	-	TRBD1	TRBJ2-3	CASRDRGSTDTQYF	TGTGCCAGCAGGGACAGGGGGTCCACAGATACGCAGTATTTT
TRBV5-6	-	-	TRBJ1-2	CASSFRAGRGYGYPF	TGTGCCAGCAGCTTTAGGGCCGGGAGGGGCTATGGCTACCCCTTC
TRBV27	-	TRBD1	TRBJ1-1	CASSQTGEITEAFF	TGTGCCAGCAGCCAAACAGGGGAGATCACTGAAGCTTTCTTT
TRBV7-8	once	-	TRBJ1-5	CASSLPPRYRNQPQHF	TGTGCCAGCAGCTTGCCGCCCCGGTATCGCAATCAGCCCCAGCATTTT
TRBV5-6	-	-	TRBJ1-2	CASSLAPTVYGYTF	TGTGCCAGCAGCTTGGCCCCGACAGTATACGGCTACACCTTC
TRBV13	-	-	TRBJ2-7	CASSSRLGDEQYF	TGTGCCAGCAGCTCCCGACTAGGAGACGAGCAGTACTTC
TRBV6-1	-	-	TRBJ2-1	CASRAGSYNEQFF	TGTGCCAGCAGGGCGGGCAGCTACAATGAGCAGTTCTTC
TRBV5-8	-	-	TRBJ1-5	CASSLGAGGNQPQHF	TGTGCCAGCAGCTTGGGAGCAGGGGGCAATCAGCCCCAGCATTTT
TRBV7-3	-	-	TRBJ2-3	CASSFTGSSTDTQYF	TGTGCCAGCAGCTTTACAGGGTCTAGCACAGATACGCAGTATTTT
TRBV11-3	-	-	TRBJ2-3	CASSLSGTDTQYF	TGTGCCAGCAGCTTAAGCGGCACAGATACGCAGTATTTT
TRBV5-6	-	-	TRBJ1-5	CASSLFPGNQPQHF	TGTGCCAGCAGCTTGTTCCCAGGTAATCAGCCCCAGCATTTT
TRBV30	-	TRBD2	TRBJ2-3	CAWSPGLAADTQYF	TGTGCCTGGAGCCCGGGACTAGCGGCAGATACGCAGTATTTT
TRBV2	-	-	TRBJ2-2	CASRAGIHGELFF	TGTGCCAGCAGGGCAGGGATCCACGGGGAGCTGTTTTTT
TRBV6-1	-	-	TRBJ2-5	CASSEDWRQETQYF	TGTGCCAGCAGTGAAGATTGGAGACAAGAGACCCAGTACTTC
TRBV18	-	-	TRBJ1-3	CASSPDGSGNTIYF	TGTGCCAGCTCACCAGACGGGAGCGGAAACACCATATATTTT
TRBV15	-	-	TRBJ2-7	CATSKQGPYEQYF	TGTGCCACCAGCAAACAGGGTCCCTACGAGCAGTACTTC